This T cell receptor (beta chain) was obtained from a study of tumor and adjacent non-tumor tissue in lung cancer. Study background: The patients, roughly eleven men and a few women, were roughly 30 to 76 with stage I to III disease. General observations from the study: Tumor repertoires had a smaller top 100 clone share than normal lung.

The template was RNA from unsorted bulk tissue. The normal lung tissue was taken more than 3 cm from the tumor edge. Three rounds of nested PCR, following a modified ARM-PCR protocol, produced the TCRbeta library. In TCRdb, the multiplex PCR reads were re-called with MiXCR into one record per CDR3 protein. The data show 85,000 or so distinct CDR3 sequences, more than 75% seen once. As to this clonotype: Its antigen remains unidentified.

The specimen was distant non-tumor lung tissue. The receptor comes from a woman in her fifties or sixties with non-small cell lung cancer.

In DNA, the CDR3 is TGCGCCAGCAACGTACCTAGCGTGAGGACAGATACGCAGTATTTT. As protein: CASNVPSVRTDTQYF. V is TRBV5-1 and J is TRBJ2-3; D is possibly TRBD2 (6 bases). The germline V and J ends were trimmed by 6 bases and 3 bases, with 17 bases remaining between them. Germline assignment: CDR1 SGHRS and CDR2 YFSETQ. The CDR3 runs to 15 residues.